This T cell receptor (beta chain) comes out of a study of blood T cell repertoires in COVID-19. Study summary: Samples representing acute and convalescent COVID-19 were sourced from the United States, Italy and Spain. Nucleic acid was either cDNA or gDNA, and it came from T cells, B-cell-depleted T cells, or PBMCs.

Source study methods: Reference gene primers were amplified, and this amplification served to estimate nucleated cell counts. The method was immunoSEQ multiplex PCR; TCRdb's version includes in-frame clones alone and lacks a portion of them. That table is the source of V, J and clone size, and D and trimming were worked out from the DNA. The data contain around 180,000 clones, 88% of them singletons. The ends were cut back, 5 bases at V and 0 bases at J, with 5 bases in the middle. The CDR3 consists of 14 residues. Germline CDR1 reads SGHTA; CDR2 reads FQGNSA. The chain joins TRBV7-2 to TRBJ2-6; D unclear. This TCR was sampled from a man aged 60 to 69 with acute or convalescent COVID-19. Sequenced: peripheral blood. The CDR3 nucleotides read TGTGCCAGCAGCCGTATCTCTGGGGCCAACGTCCTGACTTTC. It translates to CASSRISGANVLTF.